This record concerns one TCR beta chain sequence. The target antigen is unknown. The record originates from a study of T cell repertoires in cytomegalovirus infection. Whole-study context: Recently identified HLA-C-restricted and well-studied HLA-B-restricted CMV epitopes were used. In public TCR beta signatures, there were indications of both CMV infection and matching HLA type. Points from the study as a whole: It was HLA-C-restricted CMV-specific TCR beta clonotypes that dominated the response ex vivo.

MiXCR, applied by TCRdb to the reads, yields one record per CDR3 protein. The sample holds about 700,000 distinct CDR3 sequences, around 35% seen once. This CDR3 region has 15 residues. Germline V gene sequence: CDR1 SEHNR, CDR2 FQNEAQ (reference sequence). V lost 1 base and J lost 5, with 14 bases in between. This rearrangement joins TRBV7-9 to TRBJ2-5; D is perhaps TRBD2 (6 bases). The receptor comes from a human donor in good health (CMV status not recorded). Some clones in this sample may be carry-over from other donors' samples. The source material was cultured PBMCs, sampled from culture after CMV antigen stimulation. CDR3 DNA: TGTGCCAGCAGCTTAGGCGGAGGGATATTGGAGACCCAGTACTTC. Amino acid sequence: CASSLGGGILETQYF.